This T cell receptor beta chain was documented in a study of blood T cell repertoires in COVID-19. Study as a whole: The United States, Italy and Spain supplied acute and convalescent COVID-19 samples. From T cells, B-cell-depleted T cells, or PBMCs came the material, which was cDNA or gDNA.

All enrollees were roughly 18 to 95 years old and from some 24 US areas. Participants' reported clinical history set cohort assignment. Clones were sequenced by immunoSEQ multiplex PCR, and TCRdb holds only the in-frame ones, with some missing. The sample has 200,000 or so clones, 80% to 90% seen once. The CDR3 runs 13 residues. Trimming stripped 5 bases from V and 3 bases from J, with 10 bases between. The TCR sequence derives from a woman aged 18-35 years in a cohort exposed to, infected with or recovered from COVID-19 (not recorded which). Source material: PBMCs or T cells enriched from blood (not recorded which). The chain recombines TRBV23-1 with TRBJ1-1, with D tentatively TRBD1 (5 bases). TRBV23-1 is identified as an open reading frame with a role that is uncertain. The CDR3 here is CASSFPGDTEAFF. CDR3 DNA: TGCGCCAGCAGTTTTCCGGGGGACACTGAAGCTTTCTTT.